This T cell receptor beta chain was observed in a study of T cells after yellow fever vaccination. Across the study: Any fraction with a low cell number was prepared using SMART-Seq v4 Ultra Low Input. Study-wide results and caveats: Weaker overall, the secondary response nonetheless peaked faster (day 5 versus 15). CD4 and CD8 compartments shared a small share of clonotypes, likely from convergent recombination.

Template-switching 5'RACE yielded the TCR cDNA; a universal primer site and UMIs were added in the process. MiXCR, applied by TCRdb to the 5' RACE reads, yields one record per CDR3 protein. Here the sample spans 300,000 to 350,000 distinct CDR3 sequences, 3% to 4.5% being singletons. A word on this clonotype: Its antigen is undetermined.

With 3 bases clipped from V and 4 bases from J, the junction kept 3 bases outside the gene matches. The CDR3 sequence is 14 residues long. Germline V gives CDR1 SGHAT, CDR2 FQNNGV. This chain links TRBV11-2 with TRBJ2-1; TRBD2 matches 7 bases. This receptor was identified in a young man who received the YFV17D yellow fever vaccine. Sequences were derived from PBMCs, sampled 5 days after the yellow fever booster vaccination. Here the CDR3 reads CASSLSGVYNEQFF. CDR3 DNA sequence: TGTGCCAGCAGCTTGAGCGGGGTTTACAATGAGCAGTTCTTC.